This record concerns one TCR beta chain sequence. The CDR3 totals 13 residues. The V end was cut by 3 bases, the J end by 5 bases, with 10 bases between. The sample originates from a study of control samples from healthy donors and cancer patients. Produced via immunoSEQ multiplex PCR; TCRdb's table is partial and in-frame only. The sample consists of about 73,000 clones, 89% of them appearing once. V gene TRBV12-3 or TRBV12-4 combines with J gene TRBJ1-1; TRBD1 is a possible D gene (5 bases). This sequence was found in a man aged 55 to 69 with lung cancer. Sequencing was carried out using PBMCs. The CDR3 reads CASSLKGVTEAFF. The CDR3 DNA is TGTGCCAGCAGTTTGAAAGGGGTGACTGAAGCTTTCTTT.